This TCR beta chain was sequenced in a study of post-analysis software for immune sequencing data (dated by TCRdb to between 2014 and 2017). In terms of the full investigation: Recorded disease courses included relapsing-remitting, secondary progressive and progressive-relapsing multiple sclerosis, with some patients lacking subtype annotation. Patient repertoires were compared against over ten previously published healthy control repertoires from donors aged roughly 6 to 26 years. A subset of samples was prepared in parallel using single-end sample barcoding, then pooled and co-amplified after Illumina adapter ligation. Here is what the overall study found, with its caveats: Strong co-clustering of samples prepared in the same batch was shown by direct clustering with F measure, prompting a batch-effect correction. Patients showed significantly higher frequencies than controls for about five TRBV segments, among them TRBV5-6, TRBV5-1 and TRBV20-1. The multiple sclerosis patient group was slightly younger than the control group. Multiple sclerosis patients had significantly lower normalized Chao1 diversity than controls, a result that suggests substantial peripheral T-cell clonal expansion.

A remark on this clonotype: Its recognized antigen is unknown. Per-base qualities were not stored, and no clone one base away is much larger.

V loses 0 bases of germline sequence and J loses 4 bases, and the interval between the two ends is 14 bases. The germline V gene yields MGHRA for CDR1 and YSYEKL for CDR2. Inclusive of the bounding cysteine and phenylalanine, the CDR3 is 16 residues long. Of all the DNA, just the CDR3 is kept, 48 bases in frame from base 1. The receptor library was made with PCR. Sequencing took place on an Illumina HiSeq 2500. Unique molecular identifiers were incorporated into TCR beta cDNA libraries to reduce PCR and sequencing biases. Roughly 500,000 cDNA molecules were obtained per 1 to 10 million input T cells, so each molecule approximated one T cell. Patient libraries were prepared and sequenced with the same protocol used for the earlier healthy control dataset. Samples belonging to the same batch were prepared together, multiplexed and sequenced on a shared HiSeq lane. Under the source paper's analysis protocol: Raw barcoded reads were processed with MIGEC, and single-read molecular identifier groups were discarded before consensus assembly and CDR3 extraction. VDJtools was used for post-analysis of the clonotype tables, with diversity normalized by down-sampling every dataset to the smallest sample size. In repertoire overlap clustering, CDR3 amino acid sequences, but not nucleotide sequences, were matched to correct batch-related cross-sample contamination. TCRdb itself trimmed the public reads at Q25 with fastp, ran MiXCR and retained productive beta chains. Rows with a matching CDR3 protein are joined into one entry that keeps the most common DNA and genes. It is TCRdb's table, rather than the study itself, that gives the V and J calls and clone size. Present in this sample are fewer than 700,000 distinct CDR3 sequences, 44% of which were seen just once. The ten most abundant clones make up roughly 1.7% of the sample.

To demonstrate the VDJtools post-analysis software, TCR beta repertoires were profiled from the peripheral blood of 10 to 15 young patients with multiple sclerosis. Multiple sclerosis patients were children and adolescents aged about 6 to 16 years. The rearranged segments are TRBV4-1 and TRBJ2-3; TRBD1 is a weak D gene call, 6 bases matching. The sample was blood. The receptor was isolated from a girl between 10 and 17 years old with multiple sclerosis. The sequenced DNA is TGCGCCAGCAGCCAAGATCACAGGGCAGGGGCAGATACGCAGTATTTT. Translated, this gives CASSQDHRAGADTQYF.